This TCR beta chain comes out of a study of T-cell memory formation after mild COVID-19. Whole-study context: For the most part, TCR clusters were specific to one donor. The study, taken as a whole, reports: Some SARS-CoV-2-responding clones were already detected in memory before infection. Clones that shrank (day 15 to 85) were balanced CD4/CD8, whereas later expanders leaned CD4+.

To note about this clonotype: The antigen remains undetermined.

Germline CDR1 reads SGHVS; CDR2 reads FNYEAQ. With V trimmed by 6 bases and J by 8 bases, 9 bases remained unmatched. There are 15 residues in the CDR3. The 5'RACE method, run with constant-segment primers, produced TCR alpha and TCR beta cDNA libraries (carrying sample barcodes and UMIs). TCRdb re-derived calls from the 5' RACE reads in MiXCR, one entry per CDR3 protein. The sample has approximately 560,000 distinct CDR3 sequences, around 16% seen once. The chain couples TRBV7-6 to TRBJ1-4; TRBD1 matches 10 bases. The TCR was taken from an adult woman who had mild COVID-19 (a few samples of this study predate the infection). Cell type and time point are not known. The sequenced sample was PBMCs or a T cell subset sorted from them (not recorded which). The CDR3 DNA follows: TGTGCCAGCAGAAAGACAGGGGGCGCAGGGGAAAAACTGTTTTTT. It is translated as CASRKTGGAGEKLFF.